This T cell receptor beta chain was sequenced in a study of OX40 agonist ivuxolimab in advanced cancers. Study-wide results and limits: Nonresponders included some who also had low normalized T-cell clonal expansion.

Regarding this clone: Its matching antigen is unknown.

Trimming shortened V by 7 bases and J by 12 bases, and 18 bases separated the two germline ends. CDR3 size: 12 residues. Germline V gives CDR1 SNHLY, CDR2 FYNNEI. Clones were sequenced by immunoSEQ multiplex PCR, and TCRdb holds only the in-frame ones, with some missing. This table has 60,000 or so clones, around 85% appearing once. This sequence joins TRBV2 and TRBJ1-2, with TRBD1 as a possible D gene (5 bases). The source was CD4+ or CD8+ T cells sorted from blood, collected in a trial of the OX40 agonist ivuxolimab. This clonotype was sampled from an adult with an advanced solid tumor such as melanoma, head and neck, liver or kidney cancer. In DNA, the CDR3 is TGTGCCAGCACCCAAAGGGGTCAGTTGCACACCTTC. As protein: CASTQRGQLHTF.